A selection of T cell receptor beta chains follows, all from one sample in a study of shared clonotypes between healthy human individuals. The assay was immunoSEQ multiplex PCR, and TCRdb's table has in-frame clones only and misses some. Of about 2.2 million clones listed, about 93% were seen once; the top ten hold roughly 1.7%. The sample was naive CD8+ T cells from PBMCs. Source of these receptors: a young man in good health. Some clones in this sample may be carry-over from other donors' samples. CDR3s include the opening cysteine and the closing phenylalanine or tryptophan. The D gene is left open where the match is weak. Some rows have no size entry. The others give once, few or many, or a class for an expanded clone.

V: TRBV28
J: TRBJ1-2
D: NA
size: NA
CDR3: CASTYEKRGSNYGYTF
DNA: TGTGCCAGCACCTATGAGAAAAGGGGCTCTAACTATGGCTACACCTTC

V: TRBV4-1
J: TRBJ2-5
D: NA
size: NA
CDR3: CASSQDPGRLAETQYF
DNA: TGCGCCAGCAGCCAAGACCCCGGACGCTTGGCCGAGACCCAGTACTTC

V: TRBV5-3
J: TRBJ1-3
D: NA
size: NA
CDR3: CARSPWTGGDTIYF
DNA: TGTGCCAGAAGCCCTTGGACGGGAGGAGACACCATATATTTT

V: TRBV19
J: TRBJ2-1
D: TRBD2
size: NA
CDR3: CASSIKWTSVTYEQFF
DNA: TGTGCCAGTAGTATTAAGTGGACTAGCGTGACCTATGAGCAGTTCTTC

V: TRBV28
J: TRBJ1-4
D: NA
size: NA
CDR3: CASSQGQTRGEKLFF
DNA: TGTGCCAGCAGCCAGGGGCAGACCAGAGGTGAAAAACTGTTTTTT

V: TRBV19
J: TRBJ2-7
D: NA
size: NA
CDR3: CASSPVGLSYEQYF
DNA: TGTGCCAGTAGCCCAGTCGGACTCTCCTACGAGCAGTACTTC

V: TRBV12-5
J: TRBJ2-1
D: TRBD2
size: NA
CDR3: CASGRGTSGPTYNEQFF
DNA: TGTGCTAGTGGTAGGGGGACTAGCGGGCCGACATACAATGAGCAGTTCTTC

V: TRBV28
J: TRBJ1-4
D: NA
size: NA
CDR3: CASSFDVGGGEVATNEKLFF
DNA: TGTGCCAGCAGTTTCGATGTGGGAGGGGGAGAGGTCGCAACTAATGAAAAACTGTTTTTT

V: TRBV5-6
J: TRBJ2-7
D: TRBD1
size: NA
CDR3: CASSYRGLGEQYF
DNA: TGTGCCAGCAGCTACAGGGGCCTAGGGGAGCAGTACTTC

V: TRBV11-2
J: TRBJ2-1
D: NA
size: NA
CDR3: CASSLSRGGYNEQFF
DNA: TGTGCCAGCAGCCTGTCTCGGGGCGGGTACAATGAGCAGTTCTTC

V: TRBV2
J: TRBJ2-5
D: TRBD1
size: NA
CDR3: CASDSGPRQGETQYF
DNA: TGTGCCAGCGACTCGGGCCCTAGACAGGGGGAGACCCAGTACTTC

V: TRBV7-9
J: TRBJ1-1
D: NA
size: NA
CDR3: CASSFGGLNTEAFF
DNA: TGTGCCAGCAGCTTTGGGGGGTTGAACACTGAAGCTTTCTTT

V: TRBV20-1
J: TRBJ1-2
D: NA
size: NA
CDR3: CSAKGYTF
DNA: TGCAGTGCTAAAGGCTACACCTTC

V: TRBV27
J: TRBJ2-5
D: TRBD2
size: NA
CDR3: CASSFLGLAGLRQETQYF
DNA: TGTGCCAGCAGTTTTCTCGGACTAGCGGGACTTCGGCAAGAGACCCAGTACTTC

V: TRBV13
J: TRBJ2-1
D: NA
size: once
CDR3: CASSPYENEQFF
DNA: TGTGCCAGCAGCCCCTACGAGAATGAGCAGTTCTTC

V: TRBV28
J: TRBJ2-2
D: NA
size: once
CDR3: CASSLWQNTGELFF
DNA: TGTGCCAGCAGTCTCTGGCAGAACACCGGGGAGCTGTTTTTT

V: TRBV28
J: TRBJ1-4
D: NA
size: NA
CDR3: CASSLVLGRDNEKLFF
DNA: TGTGCCAGCAGTTTAGTTCTGGGGAGGGATAATGAAAAACTGTTTTTT

V: TRBV7-2
J: TRBJ2-3
D: NA
size: NA
CDR3: CASSPLGPGDTQYF
DNA: TGTGCCAGCAGCCCCCTGGGCCCCGGGGATACGCAGTATTTT

V: TRBV7-2
J: TRBJ2-5
D: TRBD2
size: once
CDR3: CASSLWTSGGKETQYF
DNA: TGTGCCAGCAGCTTGTGGACTAGCGGAGGTAAAGAGACCCAGTACTTC

V: TRBV4-1
J: TRBJ2-5
D: TRBD2
size: NA
CDR3: CASTLAGAPLAQETQYF
DNA: TGCGCCAGCACCCTAGCGGGAGCTCCGTTGGCCCAAGAGACCCAGTACTTC

V: TRBV6-6
J: TRBJ2-7
D: NA
size: NA
CDR3: CASSYSETSSYEQYF
DNA: TGTGCCAGCAGTTACTCGGAGACCAGCTCCTACGAGCAGTACTTC

V: TRBV27
J: TRBJ2-6
D: NA
size: NA
CDR3: CASSQDSGANVLTF
DNA: TGTGCCAGCAGTCAGGACTCTGGGGCCAACGTCCTGACTTTC

V: TRBV6-1
J: TRBJ1-2
D: TRBD1
size: NA
CDR3: CASSAWDRMIGYTF
DNA: TGTGCCAGCAGTGCTTGGGACAGGATGATTGGCTACACCTTC

V: TRBV11-3
J: TRBJ1-1
D: NA
size: NA
CDR3: CASSLIMNTEAFF
DNA: TGTGCCAGCAGCTTAATCATGAACACTGAAGCCTTCTTT

V: TRBV9
J: TRBJ2-1
D: TRBD2
size: NA
CDR3: CASSVAGTSGNYEQFF
DNA: TGTGCCAGCAGCGTAGCTGGGACTAGCGGGAACTATGAGCAGTTCTTC

V: TRBV4-2
J: TRBJ2-1
D: TRBD2
size: NA
CDR3: CASSQEGRGSYNEQFF
DNA: TGTGCCAGCAGCCAAGAAGGGAGGGGTAGCTACAATGAGCAGTTCTTC

V: TRBV7-8
J: TRBJ2-7
D: NA
size: NA
CDR3: CASSLGREEDYEQYF
DNA: TGTGCCAGCAGCTTAGGCAGGGAGGAAGACTACGAGCAGTACTTC

V: TRBV9
J: TRBJ2-1
D: TRBD1
size: NA
CDR3: CASGTGTGNNEQFF
DNA: TGTGCCAGCGGGACCGGGACAGGGAACAATGAGCAGTTCTTC

V: TRBV28
J: TRBJ1-1
D: NA
size: NA
CDR3: CASRAEMNTEAFF
DNA: TGTGCCAGCAGGGCAGAGATGAACACTGAAGCTTTCTTT

V: TRBV27
J: TRBJ2-1
D: TRBD1
size: once
CDR3: CASRGQDSYNEQFF
DNA: TGTGCCAGCAGGGGACAGGACTCCTACAATGAGCAGTTCTTC

V: TRBV5-1
J: TRBJ1-1
D: NA
size: NA
CDR3: CASSLAGGNTEAFF
DNA: TGCGCCAGCAGCTTGGCCGGGGGTAACACTGAAGCTTTCTTT

V: TRBV9
J: TRBJ2-1
D: TRBD2
size: NA
CDR3: CASSTNEAGGTYNEQFF
DNA: TGTGCCAGCAGCACCAACGAAGCGGGAGGAACCTACAATGAGCAGTTCTTC

V: TRBV14
J: TRBJ2-1
D: TRBD2
size: NA
CDR3: CASSQLAGVPNEQFF
DNA: TGTGCCAGCAGCCAATTAGCGGGGGTCCCCAATGAGCAGTTCTTC

V: TRBV6-5
J: TRBJ2-7
D: NA
size: NA
CDR3: CASSYSRNSYEQYF
DNA: TGTGCCAGCAGTTACTCGAGGAACTCCTACGAGCAGTACTTC

V: TRBV5-6
J: TRBJ1-2
D: NA
size: NA
CDR3: CASSLGGDFYGYTF
DNA: TGTGCCAGCAGCTTGGGCGGGGACTTTTACGGCTACACCTTC

V: TRBV27
J: TRBJ1-5
D: NA
size: NA
CDR3: CASSQQGYGGQPQHF
DNA: TGTGCCAGCAGTCAACAGGGATATGGTGGTCAGCCCCAGCATTTT

V: TRBV14
J: TRBJ1-1
D: NA
size: NA
CDR3: CASSLRGAGNTEAFF
DNA: TGTGCCAGCAGCCTACGGGGGGCAGGAAACACTGAAGCTTTCTTT

V: TRBV2
J: TRBJ1-5
D: NA
size: NA
CDR3: CASSEHPGYNQPQHF
DNA: TGTGCCAGCAGTGAACACCCCGGGTACAATCAGCCCCAGCATTTT

V: TRBV7-2
J: TRBJ2-7
D: TRBD2
size: NA
CDR3: CASSWGGYEQYF
DNA: TGTGCCAGCAGCTGGGGGGGGTACGAGCAGTACTTC

V: TRBV28
J: TRBJ2-1
D: NA
size: NA
CDR3: CASRGIAEASYNEQFF
DNA: TGTGCCAGCAGGGGGATAGCGGAGGCCTCCTACAATGAGCAGTTCTTC